This T cell receptor beta chain appears in the sequencing data of a study of cytomegalovirus exposure and HLA in healthy donors. Overall study context: The Caucasian-associated ancestry cluster contained around four fifths of the 300 to 400 genotyped donors. Study-level points and caveats: The authors enumerated 150 to 200 TCR beta chains as linked to cytomegalovirus.

Turning to this clone: Its antigen is not identified.

A multiplex PCR was run with 60 Vbeta primers and 13 Jbeta primers. Original processing methods: In a later analysis, of approximately 81 million unique beta chains, approximately 10 million appeared in at least two donors. Only in-frame clones appear in the TCRdb table, and some are missing; sequencing was by immunoSEQ multiplex PCR. Clone size and V and J calls were adopted from that table, with D and trimming inferred from the DNA. The sample gives 100,000 to 150,000 clones, 65% to 80% of which show up once; roughly 13% is in the top ten. CDR1 is SGHRS and CDR2 is YFSETQ in the germline V gene. Trimming cost V 3 bases and J 1 base, with 13 bases left between them. The CDR3 has 16 amino acids.

This TCR derives from a woman aged 40 to 50 in good health and CMV-seropositive. The specimen was PBMCs. V gene TRBV5-1 combines with J gene TRBJ2-2; maybe TRBD2 (5 bases). The CDR3 sequence is CASSYRTGRNTGELFF. The CDR3 DNA reads TGCGCCAGCAGCTACCGGACTGGGAGGAACACCGGGGAGCTGTTTTTT.